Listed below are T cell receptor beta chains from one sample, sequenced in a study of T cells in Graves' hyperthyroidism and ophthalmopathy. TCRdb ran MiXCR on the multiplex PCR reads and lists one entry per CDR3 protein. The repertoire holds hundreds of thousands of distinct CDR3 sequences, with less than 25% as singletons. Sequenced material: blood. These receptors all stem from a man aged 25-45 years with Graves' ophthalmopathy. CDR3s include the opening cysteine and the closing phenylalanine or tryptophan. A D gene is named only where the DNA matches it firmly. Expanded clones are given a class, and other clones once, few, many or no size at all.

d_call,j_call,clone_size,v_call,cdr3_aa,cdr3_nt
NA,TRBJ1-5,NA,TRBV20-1,CSASMRGQGQPQHF,TGCAGTGCTAGTATGCGGGGGCAGGGTCAGCCCCAGCATTTT
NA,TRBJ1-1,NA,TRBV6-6,CASSLLRDSEAFF,TGTGCCAGCAGTTTACTCCGAGACTCTGAAGCTTTCTTT
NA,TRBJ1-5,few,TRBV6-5,CASSYSNRNQPQHF,TGTGCCAGCAGTTACTCGAACAGGAATCAGCCCCAGCATTTT
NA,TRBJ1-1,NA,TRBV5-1,CASSSRGRGSPEAFF,TGCGCCAGCAGCTCAAGGGGCAGGGGATCCCCTGAAGCTTTCTTT
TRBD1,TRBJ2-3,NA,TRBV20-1,CSSPGQGSADTQYF,TGCAGTTCCCCGGGACAGGGGAGCGCAGATACGCAGTATTTT
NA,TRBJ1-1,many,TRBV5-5,CASRYRGGNTEAFF,TGTGCCAGCAGATATAGGGGGGGGAACACTGAAGCTTTCTTT
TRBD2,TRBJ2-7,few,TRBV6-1,CASYSGSGFEQYF,TGTGCCAGTTATAGCGGGAGTGGCTTCGAGCAGTACTTC
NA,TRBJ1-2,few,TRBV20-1,CSAPHGGYTF,TGCAGTGCTCCACACGGGGGCTACACCTTC
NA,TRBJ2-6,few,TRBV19,CASSTMAASGANVLTF,TGTGCCAGTAGTACCATGGCGGCGTCGGGGGCCAACGTCCTGACTTTC
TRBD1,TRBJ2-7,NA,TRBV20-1,CSARSGQGYNEQYF,TGCAGTGCTAGATCAGGACAGGGCTACAATGAGCAGTACTTC
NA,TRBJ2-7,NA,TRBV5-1,CASSLAGAEFYEQYF,TGCGCCAGCAGCTTGGCCGGTGCGGAGTTCTACGAGCAGTACTTC
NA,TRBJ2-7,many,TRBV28,CASKEGAYEQYF,TGTGCCAGCAAAGAGGGGGCCTACGAGCAGTACTTC
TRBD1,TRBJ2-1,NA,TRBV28,CASRLTGAHNEQFF,TGTGCCAGCAGGTTGACAGGGGCCCACAATGAGCAGTTCTTC
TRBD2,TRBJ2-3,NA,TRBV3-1,CASSQEPTSGRTDTQYF,TGTGCCAGCAGCCAAGAACCGACTAGCGGGAGGACAGATACGCAGTATTTT
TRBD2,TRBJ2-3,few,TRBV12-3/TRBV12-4,CASSLTAGGYTDTQYF,TGTGCCAGCAGTTTAACAGCGGGAGGGTACACAGATACGCAGTATTTT
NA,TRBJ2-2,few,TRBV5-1,CASSLTVTTGELFF,TGCGCCAGCAGCTTGACTGTCACCACCGGGGAGCTGTTTTTT
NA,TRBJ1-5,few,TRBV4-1,CASSDKARNQPQHF,TGCGCCAGCAGCGACAAAGCGCGCAATCAGCCCCAGCATTTT
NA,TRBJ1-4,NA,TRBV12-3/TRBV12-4,CASKGPNTEKLFF,TGTGCCAGCAAAGGCCCTAACACTGAAAAACTGTTTTTT
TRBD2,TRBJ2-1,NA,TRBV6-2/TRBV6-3,CATTSGTINEQFF,TGTGCCACTACTAGCGGGACGATCAATGAGCAGTTCTTC
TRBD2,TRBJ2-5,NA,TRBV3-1,CASSQQPSGQETQYF,TGTGCCAGCAGCCAACAGCCTAGCGGACAAGAGACCCAGTACTTC
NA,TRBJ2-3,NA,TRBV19,CARRSGAHDTQYF,TGTGCCAGACGATCGGGGGCGCATGATACGCAGTATTTT
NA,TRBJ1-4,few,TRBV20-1,CSARVRGWEKLFF,TGCAGTGCTAGGGTCAGGGGCTGGGAAAAACTGTTTTTT
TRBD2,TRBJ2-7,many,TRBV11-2,CASSFSSGPYEQYF,TGTGCCAGCAGCTTTTCTAGCGGTCCCTACGAGCAGTACTTC
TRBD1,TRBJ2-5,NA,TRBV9,CASSPSGQGAGETQYF,TGTGCCAGCAGCCCTTCGGGACAGGGGGCAGGAGAGACCCAGTACTTC
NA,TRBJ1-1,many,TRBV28,CASSRTIGMNTEAFF,TGTGCCAGCAGCCGCACGATTGGCATGAACACTGAAGCTTTCTTT
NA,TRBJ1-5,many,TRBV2,CASSEASGQNQPQHF,TGTGCCAGCAGTGAAGCGTCAGGACAGAATCAGCCCCAGCATTTT
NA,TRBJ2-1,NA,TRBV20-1,CSARAQVSYNEQFF,TGCAGTGCTAGAGCCCAGGTCTCCTACAATGAGCAGTTCTTC
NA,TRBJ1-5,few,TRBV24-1,CATSAGLVNQPQHF,TGTGCCACCAGTGCGGGCCTGGTCAATCAGCCCCAGCATTTT
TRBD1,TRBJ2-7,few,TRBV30,CAWSPADRAHYEQYF,TGTGCCTGGAGTCCGGCGGACAGGGCCCACTACGAGCAGTACTTC
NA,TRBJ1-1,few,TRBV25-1,CASSESVLTEAFF,TGTGCCAGCAGTGAGTCCGTTTTGACTGAAGCTTTCTTT
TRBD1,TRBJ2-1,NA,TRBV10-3,CAISEVGTGNEQFF,TGTGCCATCAGTGAAGTGGGGACAGGTAATGAGCAGTTCTTC
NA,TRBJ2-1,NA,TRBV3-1,CASSQGLVVEQFF,TGTGCCAGCAGCCAAGGACTAGTCGTGGAGCAGTTCTTC
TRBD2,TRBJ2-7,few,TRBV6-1,CASTKPGGGSNYEQYF,TGTGCCAGCACCAAACCTGGGGGAGGGAGTAACTACGAGCAGTACTTC
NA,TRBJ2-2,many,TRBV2,CASSLQNTGELFF,TGTGCCAGCTCACTACAGAACACCGGGGAGCTGTTTTTT
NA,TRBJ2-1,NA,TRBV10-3,CAISATYNEQFF,TGTGCCATCAGCGCAACCTACAATGAGCAGTTCTTC
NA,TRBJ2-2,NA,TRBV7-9,CASSFGVGELFF,TGTGCCAGCAGCTTCGGGGTAGGGGAGCTGTTTTTT
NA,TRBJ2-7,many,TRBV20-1,CSASGKGYEQYF,TGCAGTGCTAGCGGGAAGGGATACGAGCAGTACTTC
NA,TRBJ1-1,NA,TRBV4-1,CASSQGGGQGKTEAFF,TGCGCCAGCAGCCAAGGAGGGGGGCAGGGGAAGACTGAAGCTTTCTTT
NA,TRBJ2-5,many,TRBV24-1,CATSDPLIPDGQYF,TGTGCCACCAGTGACCCACTGATCCCAGACGGTCAGTACTTC
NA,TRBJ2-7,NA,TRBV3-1,CASSRLSGADYPYEQYF,TGTGCCAGCAGCCGACTCAGCGGAGCCGACTATCCCTACGAGCAGTACTTC
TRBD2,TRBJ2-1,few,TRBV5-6,CASSALLAELFF,TGTGCCAGCAGCGCCCTACTAGCGGAGTTGTTCTTC
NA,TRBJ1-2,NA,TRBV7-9,CASRDAGPGYTF,TGTGCCAGCAGAGATGCAGGGCCTGGCTACACCTTC
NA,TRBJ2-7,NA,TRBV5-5,CASSLRDISYEQYF,TGTGCCAGCAGCTTGAGGGACATCTCCTACGAGCAGTACTTC
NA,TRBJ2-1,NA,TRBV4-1,CASSRGREGYNEQFF,TGCGCCAGCAGCCGCGGACGGGAAGGGTACAATGAGCAGTTCTTC
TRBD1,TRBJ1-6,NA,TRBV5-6,CASSLREQGRWNSPLHF,TGTGCCAGCAGCTTAAGGGAACAGGGGCGTTGGAATTCACCCCTCCACTTT
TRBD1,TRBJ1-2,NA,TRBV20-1,CSARGHGTGYYGHTF,TGCAGTGCTAGAGGGCATGGGACAGGCTACTATGGCCACACCTTC
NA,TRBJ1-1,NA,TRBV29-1,CSVVIRGKGTEAFF,TGCAGCGTTGTCATCCGGGGGAAAGGTACTGAAGCTTTCTTT